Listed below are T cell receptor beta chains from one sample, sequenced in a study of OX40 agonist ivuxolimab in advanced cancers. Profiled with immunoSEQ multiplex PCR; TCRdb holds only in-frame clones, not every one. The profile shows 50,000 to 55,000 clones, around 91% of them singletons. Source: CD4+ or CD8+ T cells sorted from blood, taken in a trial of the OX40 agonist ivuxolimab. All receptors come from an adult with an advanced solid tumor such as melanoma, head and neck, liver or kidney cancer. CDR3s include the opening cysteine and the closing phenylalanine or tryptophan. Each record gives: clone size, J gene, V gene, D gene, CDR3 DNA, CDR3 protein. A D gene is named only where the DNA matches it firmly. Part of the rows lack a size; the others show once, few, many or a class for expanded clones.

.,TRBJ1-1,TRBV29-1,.,TGCAGCGTTAAGCCACTCAGGGGGAACACTGAAGCTTTCTTT,CSVKPLRGNTEAFF
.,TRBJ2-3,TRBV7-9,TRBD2,TGTGCCAGCAGCTTAGGGACTAGCCCAGATACGCAGTATTTT,CASSLGTSPDTQYF
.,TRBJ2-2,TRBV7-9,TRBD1,TGTGCCAGTACTCAGGGGGCGGCGAACACCGGGGAGCTGTTTTTT,CASTQGAANTGELFF
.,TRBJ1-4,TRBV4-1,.,TGCGCCAGCAGCCGACAGACAGGAGCGATGACAACTAATGAAAAACTGTTTTTT,CASSRQTGAMTTNEKLFF
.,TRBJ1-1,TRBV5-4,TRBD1,TGTGCCAGCAGCCCCAAATTAGGACAGGGAAAAACTGAAGCTTTCTTT,CASSPKLGQGKTEAFF
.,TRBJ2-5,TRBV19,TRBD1,TGTGCCAGTAGTACCGGGACAGGGGCGCAGGAGACCCAGTACTTC,CASSTGTGAQETQYF
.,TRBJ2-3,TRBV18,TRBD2,TGTGCCAGCTCACTAATCGCGGGGGCAGATACGCAGTATTTT,CASSLIAGADTQYF
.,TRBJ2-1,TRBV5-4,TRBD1,TGTGCCAGCAGTAACAGGGGTGAGCAGTTCTTC,CASSNRGEQFF
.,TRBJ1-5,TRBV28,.,TGTGCCAGCAGGGCTAGCAATCAGCCCCAGCATTTT,CASRASNQPQHF
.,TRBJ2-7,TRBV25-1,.,TGTGCCAGCATGAGGCAGAACGAGCAGTACTTC,CASMRQNEQYF
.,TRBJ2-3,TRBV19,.,TGTGCCAGTAGTATCTCAGATACGCAGTATTTT,CASSISDTQYF
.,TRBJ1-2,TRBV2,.,TGTGCCAGCAGTGTGTCAGGGTACTATGGCTACACCTTC,CASSVSGYYGYTF
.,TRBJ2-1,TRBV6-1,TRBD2,TGTGCCAGCAGGCTAGCGGGGGACTTCTACAATGAGCAGTTCTTC,CASRLAGDFYNEQFF
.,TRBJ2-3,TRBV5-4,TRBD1,TGTGCCAGCGGACAGGGGGGAAACACAGATACGCAGTATTTT,CASGQGGNTDTQYF
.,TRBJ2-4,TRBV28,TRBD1,TGTGCCAGCAGTGACGGGACAGCCATTATGTACTTC,CASSDGTAIMYF
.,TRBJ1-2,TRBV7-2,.,TGTGCCAGCAGCTTCCCTGTGTGGGGGAGCGATGGCTACACCTTC,CASSFPVWGSDGYTF
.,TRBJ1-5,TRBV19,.,TGTGCCAGTACTATAAATCCCGGGAGCAATCAGCCCCAGCATTTT,CASTINPGSNQPQHF
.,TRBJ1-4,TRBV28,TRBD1,TGTGCCAGCAAATCCGGGACAGGGGCTGAAAAACTGTTTTTT,CASKSGTGAEKLFF
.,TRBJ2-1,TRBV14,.,TGTGCCAGCAGCCAAGGCAGGGCTTACAATGAGCAGTTCTTC,CASSQGRAYNEQFF
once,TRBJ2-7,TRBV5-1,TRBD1,TGCGCCAGCAGCTTGGAGGGACAGGGGATTGGCGAGCAGTACTTC,CASSLEGQGIGEQYF
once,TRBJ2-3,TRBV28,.,TGTGCCAGTCAGGGTAGGATCACAGATACGCAGTATTTT,CASQGRITDTQYF
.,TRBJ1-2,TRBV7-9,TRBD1,TGTGCCAGCAGCACCCCTCTGGACAGGTACTATGGCTACACCTTC,CASSTPLDRYYGYTF
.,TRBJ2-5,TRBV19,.,TGTGCCAGTAGTATTGTGGGGGAGCCCCAAGAGACCCAGTACTTC,CASSIVGEPQETQYF
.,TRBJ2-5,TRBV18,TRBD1,TGTGCCAGCTCACCACCTCAGGGGGCGCGGGAGACCCAGTACTTC,CASSPPQGARETQYF
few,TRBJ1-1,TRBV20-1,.,TGCAGTGCTAGGCGTGCTCCTGAAGCTTTCTTT,CSARRAPEAFF
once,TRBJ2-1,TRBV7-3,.,TGTGCCAGCAGCTTCCTAGCTAAACCCTACAATGAGCAGTTCTTC,CASSFLAKPYNEQFF
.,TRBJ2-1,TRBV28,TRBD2,TGTGCCAGCAGTTTTGGGGGGGGAAATGAGCAGTTCTTC,CASSFGGGNEQFF
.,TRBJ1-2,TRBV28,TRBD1,TGTGCCAGCGAGGACAGGGTAACCACTAACTATGGCTACACCTTC,CASEDRVTTNYGYTF
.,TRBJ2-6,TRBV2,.,TGTGCCAGCAGTCCCCCCCCTGGGGCCAACGTCCTGACTTTC,CASSPPPGANVLTF
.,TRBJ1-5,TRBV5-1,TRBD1,TGCGCCAGCAGCTTGGGGGACAGGTCTCAGCCCCAGCATTTT,CASSLGDRSQPQHF
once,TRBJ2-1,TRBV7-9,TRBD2,TGTGCCAGCAGCTTAGGGACTAGCTTAGTGAATGAGCAGTTCTTC,CASSLGTSLVNEQFF
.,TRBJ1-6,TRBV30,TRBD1,TGTGCCTGGAGCGGTCAGGGGGCGCGTTATTCACCCCTCCACTTT,CAWSGQGARYSPLHF
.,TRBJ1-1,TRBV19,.,TGTGCCAGTAGTATAGGAGGACGAAGCTTTTGGAACACTGAAGCTTTCTTT,CASSIGGRSFWNTEAFF
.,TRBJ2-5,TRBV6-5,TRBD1,TGTGCCAGCAGTCGACAGGGGGCGAGTCGGGAGACCCAGTACTTC,CASSRQGASRETQYF
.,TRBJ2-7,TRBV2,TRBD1,TGTGCCAGCAGTGGGCAGACAGGGTCCGAGCAGTACTTC,CASSGQTGSEQYF
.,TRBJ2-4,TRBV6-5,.,TGTGCCAGCAGTTATGGAGGATCTAAAAACATTCAGTACTTC,CASSYGGSKNIQYF
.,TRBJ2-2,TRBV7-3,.,TGTGCCAGCAGCTTAGGGACACTGATGACCGGGGAGCTGTTTTTT,CASSLGTLMTGELFF
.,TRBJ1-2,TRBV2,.,TGTGCCAGCAGTGATAGGCAGGGGAGGTTGAGCAAGTATGGCTACACCTTC,CASSDRQGRLSKYGYTF
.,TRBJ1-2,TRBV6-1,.,TGTGCCAGCAGTGAAAATGGGGACACGTTTGGCTACACCTTC,CASSENGDTFGYTF
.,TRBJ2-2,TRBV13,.,TGTGCCAGCAGCTTAGATCTCCCAGGGCGGAACACCGGGGAGCTGTTTTTT,CASSLDLPGRNTGELFF
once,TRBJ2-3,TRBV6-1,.,TGTGCCAGCAGTGCACGAGAGATCACAGATACGCAGTATTTT,CASSAREITDTQYF
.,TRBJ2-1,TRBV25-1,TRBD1,TGTGCCAGCAGTCCGACTCCGGGACAGGGGGCACGCGAGCAGTTCTTC,CASSPTPGQGAREQFF
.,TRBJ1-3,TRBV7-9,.,TGTGCCAGCAGCATTCCATCGAGCTCTGGAAACACCATATATTTT,CASSIPSSSGNTIYF
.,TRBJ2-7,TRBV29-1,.,TGCAGCGTCTCGCAGGACAGCTCCTACGAGCAGTACTTC,CSVSQDSSYEQYF
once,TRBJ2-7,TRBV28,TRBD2,TGTGCCAGCAGTGTAGGGGGACTAGCGGGGGAGCAGTACTTC,CASSVGGLAGEQYF
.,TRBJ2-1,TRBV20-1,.,TGCAGTGCTACAGGCAATGAGCAGTTCTTC,CSATGNEQFF
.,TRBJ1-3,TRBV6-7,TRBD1,TGCGGTCCGGGACAGGGAAACACCATATATTTT,CGPGQGNTIYF
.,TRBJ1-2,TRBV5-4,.,TGTGCCAGCAGCTTGGTTGGGGTCGGAGGCTATGGCTACACCTTC,CASSLVGVGGYGYTF
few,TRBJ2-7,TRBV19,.,TGTGCCAGTAGTGGACAGATGACTGGCTACGAGCAGTACTTC,CASSGQMTGYEQYF
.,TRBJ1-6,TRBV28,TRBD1,TGTGCCAGCAGTTTAGGGCAGGGGGAAATTTCACCCCTCCACTTT,CASSLGQGEISPLHF
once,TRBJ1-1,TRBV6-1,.,TGTGCCAGCTGGGGGTCGCAGCACACTGAAGCTTTCTTT,CASWGSQHTEAFF
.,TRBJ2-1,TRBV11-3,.,TGTGCCAGCAGCTTAGATGGCGATGCCTACAATGAGCAGTTCTTC,CASSLDGDAYNEQFF
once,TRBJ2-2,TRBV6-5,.,TGTGCCAGCAGTTACTCTGGAGAGACAGGCCGGGAGCTGTTTTTT,CASSYSGETGRELFF
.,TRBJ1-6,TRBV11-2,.,TGTGCCAGCAGCTCACTTATTCGGGGGCCCTCTTCACCCCTCCACTTT,CASSSLIRGPSSPLHF
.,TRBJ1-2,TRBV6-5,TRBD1,TGTGCCAGCAGATCCGCAGGGGGCCTCAGAACCTTC,CASRSAGGLRTF
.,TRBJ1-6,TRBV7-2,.,TGTGCCAGCAGCTATCTGCCGGGTGATTCGGGTGCCGCATTT,CASSYLPGDSGAAF
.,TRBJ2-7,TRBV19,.,TGTGCCAGTAGTATGTGGGGGCAGTACGAGCAGTACTTC,CASSMWGQYEQYF
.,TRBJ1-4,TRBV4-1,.,TGCGCCAGCAGCCAAGGGGGATATGATAATGAAAAACTGTTTTTT,CASSQGGYDNEKLFF
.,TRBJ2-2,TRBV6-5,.,TGTGCCAGCAGTCGAGGGGCCGGGGAGCTGTTTTTT,CASSRGAGELFF
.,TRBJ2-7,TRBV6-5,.,TGTGCCAGCAGTTACTCGAAGTACGAGCAGTACTTC,CASSYSKYEQYF